This entry features one T cell receptor beta chain sequence. Antigen unknown. Healthy bone marrow donors formed the donor group. Researchers ran the PCR with 60 Vbeta and 13 Jbeta primers. Here immunoSEQ multiplex PCR was the method, and the copy in TCRdb shows in-frame clones only, minus some. The table shows approximately 90,000 clones, with under 85% occurring only once. The data were obtained in a study of cytomegalovirus exposure and HLA in healthy donors. Study information: In a previous analysis, about 100 million unique TCR beta sequences were found from 170 million or so T cells.

Findings of the study overall: Association of 16,951 TCR beta sequences with HLA alleles was found at 0.05 false discovery rate in a later analysis.

The V gene end was trimmed by 8 bases and the J gene end by 0 bases; junction bases not matched to a gene: 8. This CDR3 has 15 amino acids. Germline loops: CDR1 LNHDA, CDR2 SQIVND (reference sequence). The chain is built from TRBV19 and TRBJ2-3; 7 bases agree with TRBD2. The sequence came from a male donor in good health and CMV-seronegative. Material: PBMCs. This chain's CDR3 is CASAGVAESTDTQYF. CDR3 DNA: TGTGCCAGTGCGGGAGTCGCCGAAAGCACAGATACGCAGTATTTT.